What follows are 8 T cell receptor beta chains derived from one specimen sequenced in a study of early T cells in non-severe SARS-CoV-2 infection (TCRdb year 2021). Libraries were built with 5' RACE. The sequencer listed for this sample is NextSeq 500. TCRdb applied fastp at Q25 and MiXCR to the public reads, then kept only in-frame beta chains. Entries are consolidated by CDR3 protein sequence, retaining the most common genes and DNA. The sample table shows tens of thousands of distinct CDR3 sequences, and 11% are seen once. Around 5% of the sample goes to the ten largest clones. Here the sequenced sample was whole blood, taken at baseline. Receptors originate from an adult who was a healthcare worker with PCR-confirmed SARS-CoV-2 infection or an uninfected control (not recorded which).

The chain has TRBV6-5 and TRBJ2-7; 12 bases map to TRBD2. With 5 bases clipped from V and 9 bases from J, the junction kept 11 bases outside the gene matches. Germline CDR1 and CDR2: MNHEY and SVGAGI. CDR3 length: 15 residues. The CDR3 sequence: CASSNPSGRALVQYF. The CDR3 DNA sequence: TGTGCCAGCAGTAATCCTAGCGGGAGGGCCTTAGTGCAGTACTTC.

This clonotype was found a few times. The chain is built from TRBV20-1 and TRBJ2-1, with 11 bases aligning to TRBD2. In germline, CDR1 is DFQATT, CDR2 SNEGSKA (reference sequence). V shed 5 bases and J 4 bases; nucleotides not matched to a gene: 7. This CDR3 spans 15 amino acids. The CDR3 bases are TGCAGTGCTCACAAGGGACTAGCGGAATACAATGAGCAGTTCTTC. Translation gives CSAHKGLAEYNEQFF.

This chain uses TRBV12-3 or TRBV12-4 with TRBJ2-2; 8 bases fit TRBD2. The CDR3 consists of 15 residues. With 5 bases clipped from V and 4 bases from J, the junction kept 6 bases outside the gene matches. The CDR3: CASSGAAGVTGELFF. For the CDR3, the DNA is TGTGCCAGCAGTGGGGCAGCGGGAGTCACCGGGGAGCTGTTTTTT.

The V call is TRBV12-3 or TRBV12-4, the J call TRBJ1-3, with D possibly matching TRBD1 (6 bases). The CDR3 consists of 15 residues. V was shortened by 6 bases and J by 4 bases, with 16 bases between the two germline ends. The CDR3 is CASSPTGRAGNTIYF. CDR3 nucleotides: TGTGCCAGCAGCCCAACAGGGAGGGCCGGAAACACCATATATTTT.

The CDR3 loop is CASSLGGGPNNEQFF. The CDR3, as DNA: TGTGCCAGCAGCTTAGGCGGGGGCCCTAACAATGAGCAGTTCTTC. The V call is TRBV5-4, the J call TRBJ2-1, with a tentative D call TRBD2 (7 bases). Germline V gene sequence: CDR1 SGHNT, CDR2 YYREEE (reference sequence). V was shortened by 2 bases and J by 5 bases, with 14 bases between the two germline ends. This CDR3 is 15 amino acids long.

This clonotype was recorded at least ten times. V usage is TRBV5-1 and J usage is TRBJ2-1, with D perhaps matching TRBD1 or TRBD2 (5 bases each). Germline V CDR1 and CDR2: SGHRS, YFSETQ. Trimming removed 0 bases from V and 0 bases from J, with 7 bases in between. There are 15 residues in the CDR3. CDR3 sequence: CASSLAGSSYNEQFF. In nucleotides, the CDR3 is TGCGCCAGCAGCTTGGCAGGGAGCTCCTACAATGAGCAGTTCTTC. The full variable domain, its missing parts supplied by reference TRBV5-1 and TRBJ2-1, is KAGVTQTPRYLIKTRGQQVTLSCSPISGHRSVSWYQQTPGQGLQFLFEYFSETQRNKGNFPGRFSGRQFSNSRSEMNVSTLELGDSALYLCASSLAGSSYNEQFFGPGTRLTVL.

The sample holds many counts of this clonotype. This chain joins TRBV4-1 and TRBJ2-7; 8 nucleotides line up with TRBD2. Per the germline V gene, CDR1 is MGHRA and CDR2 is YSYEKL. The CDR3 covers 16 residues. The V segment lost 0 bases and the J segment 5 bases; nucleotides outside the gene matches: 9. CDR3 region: CASSQEKREGVHEQYF. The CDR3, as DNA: TGCGCCAGCAGCCAAGAGAAACGGGAGGGGGTCCACGAGCAGTACTTC.

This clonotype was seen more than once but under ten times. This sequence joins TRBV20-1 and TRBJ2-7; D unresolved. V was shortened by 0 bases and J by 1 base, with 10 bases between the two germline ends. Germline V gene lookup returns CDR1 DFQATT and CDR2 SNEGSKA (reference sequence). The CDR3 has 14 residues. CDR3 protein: CSARDHTESYEQYF. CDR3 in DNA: TGCAGTGCTAGAGATCATACTGAGTCCTACGAGCAGTACTTC.